This is a list of T cell receptor beta chains from one sample in a study of vaccination and CD4 T cells after COVID-19. TCRdb independently ran MiXCR on the PCR reads; one entry per CDR3 protein. This sample has thousands of distinct CDR3 sequences, with approximately 80% found just once. Their antigen targets remain unknown. Source material: CD4+ T cells from blood, cultured in vitro. The receptors come from a human donor who had recovered from COVID-19. Both conserved end residues are part of each CDR3. A D gene is named only where the DNA matches it firmly. The size field is filled for only some rows; it gives once, few, many or a size class.

d_call j_call v_call clone_size cdr3_nt cdr3_aa
- TRBJ2-2 TRBV6-5 - TGTGCCAGCAGTTACTCAAGCCCAGGGTCCGCGAACACCGGGGAGCTGTTTTTT CASSYSSPGSANTGELFF
- TRBJ1-5 TRBV6-1 - TGTGCCAGCACCCCCGACTCCAATCAGCCCCAGCATTTT CASTPDSNQPQHF
- TRBJ1-1 TRBV27 - TGTGCCAGCAGGGACCAGGGGCGGTGGAACACTGAAGCTTTCTTT CASRDQGRWNTEAFF
- TRBJ1-4 TRBV15 - TGTGCCACCAGCACGGGGATTGAAAAACTGTTTTTT CATSTGIEKLFF
- TRBJ2-3 TRBV20-1 - TGCAGTGCCGAAAGGGGGGCTCTGGAAGATACGCAGTATTTT CSAERGALEDTQYF
- TRBJ1-1 TRBV11-3 - TGTGCCTCGGGGAGGGCGGACACTGAAGCTTTCTTT CASGRADTEAFF
- TRBJ1-2 TRBV7-9 once TGTGCCAGCAGCTTAGTGGGGGAGAGCGGCTACACCTTC CASSLVGESGYTF
- TRBJ2-1 TRBV20-1 - TGCAGTGCTAGGGCCCCGCAGCGCGCCTACAATGAGCAGTTCTTC CSARAPQRAYNEQFF
- TRBJ2-7 TRBV2 - TGTGCCAGCAGGAGAAGCGGCCTTACCTACGAGCAGTACTTC CASRRSGLTYEQYF
- TRBJ2-4 TRBV27 - TGTGCCAGCAGTCTCAGTTGGTCAGGCAAAAACATTCAGTACTTC CASSLSWSGKNIQYF